The 24 T cell receptor beta chains in this list originate from one sample, sequenced in a study of T-cell memory formation after mild COVID-19. TCRdb used MiXCR to reprocess the 5' RACE reads, holding one entry per CDR3 protein. The sample consists of about 280,000 distinct CDR3 sequences, less than 9.5% of them appearing once. Sample: PBMCs or a T cell subset sorted from them (not recorded which). The receptors derive from a young man who had mild COVID-19 (a few samples of this study predate the infection). Cell type and time point are not known.

This clonotype was picked up many times. The chain carries TRBV5-4 and TRBJ2-5; 7 nucleotides align to TRBD1. J gave up 0 bases and V 7 bases, and 9 bases lay outside the gene matches. Germline V lookup: CDR1 SGHNT, CDR2 YYREEE (reference sequence). The CDR3 covers 15 residues. CDR3 in DNA: TGTGCCAGCTCGTTTACCGGGACAGACCAAGAGACCCAGTACTTC. Translation gives CASSFTGTDQETQYF.

The sample holds a few counts of this clonotype. The chain links TRBV20-1 to TRBJ1-6; D possibly corresponds to TRBD1 (6 bases). The CDR3 length is 17 residues. Germline V lookup: CDR1 DFQATT, CDR2 SNEGSKA (reference sequence). Trimming took 3 bases from V and 0 from J, leaving 15 bases between them. The CDR3 region has the DNA TGCAGTGCTAGGGACAGCGCCAGGGACTCCTATAATTCACCCCTCCACTTT. It encodes CSARDSARDSYNSPLHF.

This clonotype was seen only a few times. This chain uses TRBV30 with TRBJ2-7; no clear D. Between the trimmed V and J ends, which lost 0 bases and 6 bases, there was a span of 9 bases. Germline V gene sequence: CDR1 GTSNPN, CDR2 SVGIG (reference sequence). CDR3 length: 12 amino acids. CDR3 protein: CAWSVSPSEQYF. The CDR3, as DNA: TGTGCCTGGAGTGTTTCCCCCAGCGAGCAGTACTTC.

This clonotype was seen ten or more times. The rearrangement joins TRBV6-5 to TRBJ2-2, with a tentative D call TRBD2 (5 bases). V lost 2 bases, J lost 0 bases, and 7 bases lay in between. CDR3 length: 15 amino acids. The germline V gene has CDR1 MNHEY and CDR2 SVGAGI. This CDR3 reads CASSYVGANTGELFF. CDR3 nucleotide sequence: TGTGCCAGCAGTTACGTGGGAGCGAACACCGGGGAGCTGTTTTTT.

This sequence joins TRBV18 and TRBJ2-7; D is possibly TRBD1 (5 bases). Germline lookup yields CDR1 KGHSH and CDR2 LQKENI. V lost 6 bases to trimming and J lost 0 bases, with 9 bases between them. This CDR3 contains 13 residues. The CDR3 is CASSGLSSYEQYF. CDR3 sequence (DNA): TGTGCCAGCTCGGGGCTCAGCTCCTACGAGCAGTACTTC.

This chain joins TRBV7-9 and TRBJ2-4; D is unclear. The CDR3 spans 12 residues. Trimming took 0 bases from V and 6 from J, leaving 3 bases between them. CDR1 SEHNR and CDR2 FQNEAQ come from the germline V gene (reference sequence). CDR3 loop: CASSLALNIQYF. DNA of the CDR3: TGTGCCAGCAGCTTAGCTCTAAACATTCAGTACTTC.

The gene calls are TRBV5-5 and TRBJ2-2; 7 bases are a match to TRBD1. CDR1 SGHKS and CDR2 YYEKEE come from the germline V gene (reference sequence). V shed 7 bases, J shed 0 bases, and the junction held 6 bases outside the gene matches. This CDR3 has 15 amino acids. CDR3 residues: CASGQVHSNTGELFF. The DNA for the CDR3 is TGTGCCAGCGGACAGGTACACTCGAACACCGGGGAGCTGTTTTTT. Variable domain in full (rest from reference TRBV5-5 and TRBJ2-2): DAGVTQSPTHLIKTRGQQVTLRCSPISGHKSVSWYQQVLGQGPQFIFQYYEKEERGRGNFPDRFSARQFPNYSSELNVNALLLGDSALYLCASGQVHSNTGELFFGEGSRLTVL.

This clonotype has at least ten counts. This chain uses TRBV5-1 with TRBJ2-2, with D perhaps TRBD2 (6 bases). Trimming removed 1 base at V and 5 bases at J, with 12 bases between. CDR1 is SGHRS, CDR2 YFSETQ, per germline. The CDR3 totals 15 residues. The CDR3 sequence is CASSLSRGWTGELFF. CDR3 bases: TGCGCCAGCAGCTTGTCGCGGGGATGGACCGGGGAGCTGTTTTTT.

This clonotype was detected a few times. Compared with germline, one end of the junction differs, possibly owing to a read error. The rearrangement uses TRBV3-1 and TRBJ2-4; the match to TRBD1 covers 7 bases. CDR1 is LGHDT, CDR2 YNNKEL, per germline (reference sequence). There are 13 residues in the CDR3. CDR3 DNA sequence: TGTGCCAGCACCCAAACAGGGGAAAACATTCAGTACTTC. Encoded protein: CASTQTGENIQYF.

The sample holds many counts of this clonotype. The chain joins TRBV7-2 to TRBJ2-5; TRBD1 matches 8 bases. Germline values: CDR1 SGHTA, CDR2 FQGNSA. J gave up 5 bases and V 5 bases, and 10 bases lay outside the gene matches. The CDR3 extends over 15 amino acids. The CDR3 coding sequence is TGTGCCAGCAGCGCAATATCAGGGGGCGCGGAGACCCAGTACTTC. It is translated as CASSAISGGAETQYF.

This chain uses TRBV4-1 with TRBJ2-7; 7 bases match TRBD2. The V gene end was trimmed by 4 bases and the J gene end by 9 bases; junction bases not matched to a gene: 3. The germline V gene encodes CDR1 MGHRA and CDR2 YSYEKL. The CDR3 has 11 amino acids. Written as DNA, the CDR3 is TGCGCCAGCAGCCCGGGCGGGGGGCAGTACTTC. It specifies CASSPGGGQYF.

This clonotype was recorded a few times. The chain carries TRBV7-3 and TRBJ2-1; TRBD2 matches at 9 bases. The CDR3 has 15 amino acids. Germline trimming cut 1 base from V and 8 bases from J; bases unmatched to any gene: 6. From germline, CDR1 is SGHTA and CDR2 FQGTGA. The CDR3 sequence: CASSLNSGGRDEQFF. The CDR3 coding sequence is TGTGCCAGCAGCTTAAACAGCGGGGGGAGGGATGAGCAGTTCTTC.

This clonotype was detected a few times. The V call is TRBV5-4, the J call TRBJ2-7; the match to TRBD2 covers 8 bases. The germline V gene encodes CDR1 SGHNT and CDR2 YYREEE (reference sequence). V dropped 2 bases and J dropped 0; count of bases not matched to a gene: 1. The length of the CDR3 is 14 residues. CDR3 loop: CASSFGGGSYEQYF. CDR3 coding DNA: TGTGCCAGCAGCTTCGGGGGGGGCTCCTACGAGCAGTACTTC.

This clonotype appeared many times. The J gene is TRBJ1-5, the V gene TRBV5-8; D unclear. The germline gives CDR1 SGHTS, CDR2 YDEGEE. The CDR3 length is 16 residues. The V gene lost 0 bases and the J gene lost 4 bases, with 14 bases spanning the gap. The DNA for the CDR3 is TGTGCCAGCAGCTTGGGTACTGGGCTGTGGAATCAGCCCCAGCATTTT. Protein sequence: CASSLGTGLWNQPQHF.

V gene TRBV7-6 combines with J gene TRBJ2-2; TRBD2 might be the D (6 bases). Trimming left V 4 bases short and J 2 bases short, with 14 bases between. CDR3 length: 16 residues. Germline V gives CDR1 SGHVS, CDR2 FNYEAQ. The CDR3 loop reads CASSSLSGSNTGELFF. In nucleotides, the CDR3 is TGTGCCAGCAGCTCTCTAAGCGGGTCAAACACCGGGGAGCTGTTTTTT.

The rearrangement joins TRBV5-1 to TRBJ1-6, with a weak D call TRBD1 (6 bases). CDR1 and CDR2 from the germline V gene are SGHRS and YFSETQ. The CDR3 spans 14 residues. V was pared by 2 bases and J by 10 bases, with 13 bases between. CDR3 protein: CASSFEGGGSPLHF. CDR3 nucleotide sequence: TGCGCCAGCAGCTTTGAGGGCGGGGGCTCACCCCTCCACTTT.

The sample holds many counts of this clonotype. The CDR3 is CASSFRDSTEAFF. DNA of the CDR3: TGTGCCAGCAGTTTCCGGGACAGCACTGAAGCTTTCTTT. The V call is TRBV27, the J call TRBJ1-1; 7 nucleotides line up with TRBD1. The germline V gene has CDR1 MNHEY and CDR2 SMNVEV (reference sequence). V was pared by 3 bases and J by 4 bases, with 2 bases of the junction left unmatched. This CDR3 region has 13 residues.

In this sample, this clonotype turned up many times. This rearrangement joins TRBV7-3 to TRBJ1-1; the D gene is possibly TRBD1 (5 bases). V lost 5 bases to trimming and J lost 6 bases, with 16 bases between them. Germline lookup yields CDR1 SGHTA and CDR2 FQGTGA. The CDR3 extends over 14 amino acids. CDR3 protein: CASSTGGGLAEAFF. Written as DNA, the CDR3 is TGTGCCAGCAGCACGGGGGGAGGGCTCGCTGAAGCTTTCTTT. The full variable domain, completed using reference TRBV7-3 and TRBJ1-1, is GAGVSQTPSNKVTEKGKYVELRCDPISGHTALYWYRQSLGQGPEFLIYFQGTGAADDSGLPNDRFFAVRPEGSVSTLKIQRTERGDSAVYLCASSTGGGLAEAFFGQGTRLTVV.

This clonotype was observed a handful of times. The V gene is TRBV10-2, the J gene TRBJ1-5, with D perhaps TRBD1 (6 bases). Trimming removed 8 bases at V and 3 bases at J, with 14 bases between. Per germline, CDR1 WSHSY and CDR2 SAAADI. The CDR3 consists of 14 residues. The CDR3 is CASGTTGSNQPQHF. CDR3 DNA sequence: TGCGCCAGCGGGACCACAGGGTCCAATCAGCCCCAGCATTTT.

The chain is built from TRBV10-3 and TRBJ2-7, with TRBD1 as a possible D gene (6 bases). The germline V and J ends were trimmed by 3 bases and 0 bases, with 12 bases remaining between them. Germline V gene sequence: CDR1 ENHRY, CDR2 SYGVKD. The CDR3 sequence is 15 residues long. CDR3 nucleotides: TGTGCCATCAGTGACCAGGGGTCCAGCTCCTACGAGCAGTACTTC. It is translated as CAISDQGSSSYEQYF.

Ten or more counts support this clonotype. The chain has TRBV6-2 or TRBV6-3 and TRBJ2-5, with D possibly TRBD1 on 5 matching bases. V gave up 5 bases and J gave up 2 bases, with 15 bases separating them. This CDR3 has 15 amino acids. Germline V gene data show CDR1 as MNHEY and CDR2 as SVGEGT. The CDR3 region has the DNA TGTGCCAGCAGTGACCTCAGACAGATGCAAGAGACCCAGTACTTC. It codes for CASSDLRQMQETQYF.

A few counts support this clonotype. The rearrangement uses TRBV27 and TRBJ1-2, with unresolved D. CDR1 and CDR2 from the germline V gene are MNHEY and SMNVEV (reference sequence). The CDR3 totals 14 residues. Deletions cut 6 bases from V and 7 bases from J, with 18 bases between. CDR3 in DNA: TGTGCCAGCAGGGCCCCCCGGGAAAAGGGTGGCTACACCTTC. This sequence encodes CASRAPREKGGYTF.

The V call is TRBV7-3, the J call TRBJ2-3; D not certain. Trimming pared 1 base from V and 3 bases from J, leaving 8 bases between. This CDR3 spans 14 amino acids. CDR1 is SGHTA, CDR2 FQGTGA, per germline. CDR3 sequence: CASSLRRATDTQYF. As DNA, the CDR3 is TGTGCCAGCAGCTTAAGAAGGGCGACAGATACGCAGTATTTT.

J is TRBJ2-3 and V is TRBV5-1, with D maybe TRBD1 (5 bases). Per the germline V gene, CDR1 is SGHRS and CDR2 is YFSETQ. CDR3 length equals 15 residues. V lost 1 base to trimming and J lost 4 bases, with 13 bases between them. The CDR3 loop is CASSLFRDSADTQYF. For the CDR3, the DNA is TGCGCCAGCAGCTTGTTCAGGGATTCAGCAGATACGCAGTATTTT.